The clone carrying this TCR beta chain turned up a few times. Antigen specificity is unknown. These data are taken from a study of CD8 T cells in ankylosing spondylitis. General observations from the study: The study looked at matched synovial fluid samples from ankylosing spondylitis patients. Disease-linked clones were reported to be significantly enriched there. A motif of several highly homologous TCR beta variants was seen as apparently characteristic of ankylosing spondylitis blood. Earlier work had already found some motif variants in reactive arthritis synovial fluid and blood.

V was pared by 6 bases and J by 2 bases, with 9 bases of the junction left unmatched. This CDR3 comprises 16 residues. Germline assignment: CDR1 DFQATT and CDR2 SNEGSKA (reference sequence). TCRdb reanalysed the 5' RACE reads using MiXCR and keeps one entry per CDR3 protein. The data hold 700,000 to 850,000 distinct CDR3 sequences, with 12% observed a single time. The TCR sequence derives from a male donor with ankylosing spondylitis. The chain links TRBV20-1 to TRBJ2-5, with 13 bases fitting TRBD2. The sample comprised blood, either unsorted or a sorted T cell fraction (not recorded which). The CDR3 coding sequence is TGCAGTGCGCAAAAGGGACTAGCGGGGATTCAAGAGACCCAGTACTTC. This gives the protein CSAQKGLAGIQETQYF.